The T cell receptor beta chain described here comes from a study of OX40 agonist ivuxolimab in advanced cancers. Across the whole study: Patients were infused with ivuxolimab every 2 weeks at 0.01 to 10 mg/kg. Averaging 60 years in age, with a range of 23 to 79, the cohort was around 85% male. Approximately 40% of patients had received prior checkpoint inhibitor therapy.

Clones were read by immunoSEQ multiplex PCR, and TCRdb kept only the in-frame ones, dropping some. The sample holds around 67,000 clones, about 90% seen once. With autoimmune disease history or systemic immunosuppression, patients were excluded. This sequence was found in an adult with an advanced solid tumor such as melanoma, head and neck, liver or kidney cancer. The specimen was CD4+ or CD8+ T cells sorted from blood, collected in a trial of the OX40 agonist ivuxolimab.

In nucleotides, the CDR3 is TGTGCCAGCAGTAACACCTTCTCTGGAAACACCATATATTTT. Protein product: CASSNTFSGNTIYF. The gene calls are TRBV6-5 and TRBJ1-3; D not resolved. Germline CDR1 and CDR2: MNHEY and SVGAGI. V was cut by 5 bases and J by 0 bases, with 8 bases left in between. The CDR3 is 14 amino acids.